Detailed here is one T cell receptor (beta chain). The SP2 primer and nested alpha and beta constant region primers amplified ligated cDNA in four rounds. TCRdb reanalysed the 5' RACE reads using MiXCR and keeps one entry per CDR3 protein. The data show over 50,000 distinct CDR3 sequences, roughly 7.5% seen once. This entry comes from a study of naive and memory T cell subsets. A UMI-containing oligonucleotide was joined by 3' ligation to the TCR cDNA template. Germline values: CDR1 LGHDT, CDR2 YNNKEL (reference sequence). The CDR3 spans 16 residues. J lost 1 base, V lost 3 bases, and 4 bases had no gene match.

The sequence was collected from a female donor in good health. The chain is built from TRBV3-1 and TRBJ2-2; 8 nucleotides line up with TRBD1. The CDR3 nucleotides are TGTGCCAGCAGCCACTGGGACAGGAAGAACACCGGGGAGCTGTTTTTT. Its protein is CASSHWDRKNTGELFF.